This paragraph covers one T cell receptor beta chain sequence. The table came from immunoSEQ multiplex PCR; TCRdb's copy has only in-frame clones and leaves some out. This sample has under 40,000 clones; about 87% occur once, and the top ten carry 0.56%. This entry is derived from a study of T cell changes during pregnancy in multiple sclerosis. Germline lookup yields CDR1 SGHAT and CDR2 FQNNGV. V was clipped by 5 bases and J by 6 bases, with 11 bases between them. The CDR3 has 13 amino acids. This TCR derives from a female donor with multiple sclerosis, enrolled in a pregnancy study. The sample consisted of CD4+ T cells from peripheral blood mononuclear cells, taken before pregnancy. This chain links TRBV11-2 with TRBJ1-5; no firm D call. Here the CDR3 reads CASSSSFGQPQHF. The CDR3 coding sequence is TGTGCCAGCAGCAGTAGTTTCGGTCAGCCCCAGCATTTT.